A single T cell receptor (beta chain) is shown here with its context. Using its own MiXCR run on the PCR reads, TCRdb lists one record per CDR3 protein. The table records around 20,000 distinct CDR3 sequences, roughly half of them present only once. This specimen comes from a study of CD4 and CD8 cells across lung adenocarcinoma regions. Localized lung adenocarcinoma, a non-small cell lung cancer, affected the donors. The V end was cut by 4 bases, the J end by 12 bases, with 22 bases between. The CDR3 consists of 15 residues. The sequenced sample consisted of CD8+ T cells from the center of a lung tumor. V usage is TRBV12-3 or TRBV12-4 and J usage is TRBJ2-4, with D possibly being TRBD2 (6 bases). This TCR was recovered from a female donor with lung adenocarcinoma. The CD4 and CD8 labels of this study may be unreliable. As DNA, the CDR3 is TGTGCCAGCAGTTCGGGGCGGGGTGGCAAAGACACTCAGTACTTC. Translated, it gives CASSSGRGGKDTQYF.